This T cell receptor beta chain was sequenced during a study of shared clonotypes between healthy human individuals. Germline loops: CDR1 SEHNR, CDR2 FQNEAQ (reference sequence). The CDR3 spans 14 residues. V was trimmed by 2 bases and J by 6 bases, leaving 10 bases between them. A remark on this clone: The antigen is unknown.

Genomic DNA from each subset was divided evenly over several immunoSEQ plates. Clones were read by immunoSEQ multiplex PCR, and TCRdb kept only the in-frame ones, dropping some. This table has approximately 2.1 million clones, over 90% appearing once. Study results and caveats: The naive CD4 repertoires of several donors were compared, and 5% to 6.5% of clonotypes were shared. The donor pool, a small one, limited the genetic and exposure-history diversity represented. Rarefaction showed that sequencing of sorted subsets was incomplete (despite large depth).

This TCR was sampled from a young man in good health. Some clones in this sample may be carry-over from other donors' samples. The sequenced material came from naive CD4+ T cells from PBMCs. The subset here: CD45RA+ positively selected. J is TRBJ2-2 and V is TRBV7-9, with D unclear. For the CDR3, the DNA is TGTGCCAGCAGCTTATTTGCGGTCCCCGGGGAGCTGTTTTTT. It specifies CASSLFAVPGELFF.